Each of the 5 T cell receptor beta chains below was sequenced from the same sample in a study of early stage breast cancer tumors. The method was immunoSEQ multiplex PCR; TCRdb's version includes in-frame clones alone and lacks a portion of them. The profile shows roughly 53,000 clones, around 90% of them singletons. The source material was blood. The receptors were gathered from an older person with breast cancer.

CDR3 DNA: TGCGCCAGCAGCTTGGCAATCGGGTTGGTAGAGACCCAGTACTTC. Translation: CASSLAIGLVETQYF. V gene TRBV5-1 combines with J gene TRBJ2-5; D is unclear. This CDR3 has 15 amino acids. V was clipped by 0 bases and J by 4 bases, with 13 bases between them. Per the germline V gene, CDR1 is SGHRS and CDR2 is YFSETQ.

The chain joins TRBV7-9 to TRBJ2-7; 8 nucleotides line up with TRBD2. V lost 2 bases and J lost 7; bases outside the gene matches: 10. The CDR3 runs 15 residues. The V gene's germline CDR1 is SEHNR and CDR2 FQNEAQ (reference sequence). The CDR3 region is CASSLIRSGGGEQYF. CDR3 nucleotides: TGTGCCAGCAGCTTAATTAGGAGCGGGGGCGGAGAGCAGTACTTC.

This clone was detected a few times. The chain carries TRBV2 and TRBJ2-5; the D is unclear. Trimming took 5 bases from V and 2 from J, leaving 3 bases between them. The CDR3 totals 11 residues. CDR1 and CDR2 from the germline V gene are SNHLY and FYNNEI. CDR3 in amino acids: CASSSQETQYF. The CDR3 bases are TGTGCCAGCAGTTCTCAAGAGACCCAGTACTTC.

The V gene is TRBV19, the J gene TRBJ2-7; 10 nucleotides agree with TRBD1. Germline assignment: CDR1 LNHDA and CDR2 SQIVND (reference sequence). The J segment lost 6 bases and the V segment lost 2 bases, leaving 10 bases of the junction unmatched. CDR3 length: 16 amino acids. The CDR3 region is CASSIYPTGQGGEQYF. The CDR3 DNA is TGTGCCAGTAGTATATATCCTACAGGACAGGGGGGCGAGCAGTACTTC.

V and J are TRBV29-1 and TRBJ2-3, with D uncertain. The germline V gene has CDR1 SQVTM and CDR2 ANQGSEA. The V end lost 4 bases, the J end lost 2 bases, and 7 bases lay between the germline ends. The CDR3 extends over 12 amino acids. The CDR3 sequence is CSVGLVTDTQYF. DNA for the CDR3: TGCAGCGTTGGTCTAGTCACAGATACGCAGTATTTT.